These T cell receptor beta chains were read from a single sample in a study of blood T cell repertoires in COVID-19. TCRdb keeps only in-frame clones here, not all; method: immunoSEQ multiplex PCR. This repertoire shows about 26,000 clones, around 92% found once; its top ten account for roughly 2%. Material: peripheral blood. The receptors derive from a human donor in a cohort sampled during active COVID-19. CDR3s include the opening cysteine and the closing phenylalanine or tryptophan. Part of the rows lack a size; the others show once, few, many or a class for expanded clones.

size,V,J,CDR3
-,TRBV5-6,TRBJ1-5,CASSYRTASNQPQHF
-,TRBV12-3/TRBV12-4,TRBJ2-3,CASSLSAGTQYF
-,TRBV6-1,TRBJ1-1,CASSEGQGSSAFF
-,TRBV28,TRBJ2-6,CASSTGSNVLTF
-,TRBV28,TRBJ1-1,CASSFLPQFSSRDSGSTEAFF
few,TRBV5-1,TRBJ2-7,CASSPTSTSSYEQYF
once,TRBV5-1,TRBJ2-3,CASSPSGTGSTDTQYF
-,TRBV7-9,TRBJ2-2,CASSFRARDRNTGELFF
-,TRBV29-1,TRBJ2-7,CSVERDSNYEQYF
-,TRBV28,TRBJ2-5,CASRSGIGETQYF
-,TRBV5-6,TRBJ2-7,CASSLDTSYEQYF
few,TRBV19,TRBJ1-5,CASSRQESSNQPQHF
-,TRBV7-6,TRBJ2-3,CASSLAAGHTDTQYF
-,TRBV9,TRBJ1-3,CASSERLLPTGIAGNTIYF
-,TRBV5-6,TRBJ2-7,CASSLSRYYEQYF
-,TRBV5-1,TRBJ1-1,CASSAGTLNTEAFF
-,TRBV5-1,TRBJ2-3,CASSLGQKTDTQYF
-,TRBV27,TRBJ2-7,CASSQRPYGGTYEQYF
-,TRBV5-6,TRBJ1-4,CASSTGQGEGEKLFF
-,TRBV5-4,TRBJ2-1,CASSLGQGRDEQFF
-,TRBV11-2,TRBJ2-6,CASTYRLAASGANVLTF
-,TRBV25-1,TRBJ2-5,CASSDSGGARETQYF